The sequence of this T cell receptor beta chain was determined in a study of blood T cell repertoires in COVID-19 (dated by TCRdb to about 2020). Background on the whole study: Collaborator samples came from the United States, Italy and Spain and covered acute and convalescent phases of COVID-19. The prospective study material was composed of cDNA or gDNA derived from T cells, B-cell-depleted T cells, or PBMCs. The dataset comprised deeply sampled blood TCRbeta repertoires from subjects exposed to, actively infected with, or recovered from COVID-19. A freely available public database, intended as a resource for researchers studying the immune response to SARS-CoV-2, is where the repertoires were released. The samples were drawn from the first 160 participants of the ongoing ImmuneRACE study and from some 1,300 subjects provided by 6 global collaborators. A de-identified subject ID, COVID-19 status, age in years and sex were almost always included in the sample metadata. HLA class I and class II types, where available, came from metadata supplied by the sample provider rather than from assay-based typing.

Participants in the prospective study were enrolled through a virtual design, were aged about 18 to 89 years, and lived in under 25 United States geographic areas. Cohort assignment in the prospective study relied on participant-reported clinical history from a screening survey and a study questionnaire. Recovered participants in ImmuneRACE Cohort 3 were defined as having two consecutive negative NP/OP PCR tests, clearance from a healthcare professional, or resolution of symptoms. Mobile phlebotomists in the prospective study collected whole blood, serum and a nasopharyngeal or oropharyngeal swab from every participant. Additional blood draws and questionnaires over an approximately two-month period could optionally be provided by prospective study participants. Prospective study blood samples were shipped either frozen or at room temperature before DNA extraction. Worth noting for this clone: Its antigen has not been determined. Per-nucleotide qualities are absent, and no much larger clonotype sits a single base away.

Trimming removed 3 bases from V and 3 bases from J, leaving 6 bases between the germline ends. From the cysteine up to the phenylalanine, the CDR3 has a length of 12 residues. Only the CDR3 part of the read is kept: 36 bases, read in frame from the first base. CDR1 and CDR2, per the germline V gene, are MNHNS and SASEGT. TCRbeta CDR3 regions were amplified from genomic DNA by means of the immunoSEQ Assay, a bias-controlled multiplex PCR. From the authors' description of their analysis: The number of nucleated cells in each sample was estimated from the amplification of reference gene primers within the assay. To quantify the absolute abundance of each unique TCRbeta CDR3 rearrangement, sequence reads were collapsed and filtered. For each sample, productive Simpson clonality was calculated by taking the square root of Simpson's diversity index across productive rearrangements. This immuneACCESS table, as held by TCRdb, lists in-frame sequences with V and J called but not all clones. Of the missing ones, under half trace to an unresolved V gene in checked studies; the others have no known cause. From that table come the V and J calls and clone size; the DNA was used to work out D and trimming. The sample table shows a few hundred thousand clones, and approximately 90% are seen once. The ten largest clones add up to around 9.3% of the sample.

Broad study findings and their caveats: The amount of clinical and demographic metadata varied by source and participant and was provided uncurated.

The receptor's source is a woman aged 45-59 years who had recovered from COVID-19. The rearrangement combines TRBV6-1 with TRBJ2-7, with no D gene named confidently. Sequenced: PBMCs or T cells enriched from blood (not recorded which). At the DNA level, the sequence is TGTGCCAGCAGTGAGGGCAACTACGAGCAGTACTTC. It is translated as CASSEGNYEQYF.